This TCR beta chain was recovered during a study of cytomegalovirus exposure and HLA in healthy donors. Across the whole study: An analysis done earlier identified almost 120 million unique TCR beta sequences from about 179 million T cells.

General observations from the study: The investigators catalogued 150 to 200 TCR beta chains as cytomegalovirus-associated. Cytomegalovirus status was reportedly diagnosed by the classifier with high specificity and sensitivity. The dataset shows that most TCR sequences were rare, while some public TCRs occurred in many donors.

Vbeta (60) and Jbeta (13) primers were used in the PCR. The protocol was immunoSEQ multiplex PCR, while the TCRdb copy is restricted to in-frame clones and leaves out a portion. The sample comprises some 150,000 clones, around 84% of which are singletons, and 2% to 2.5% rests with the top ten. The CDR3 has 13 amino acids. Germline V gene sequence: CDR1 MNHEY, CDR2 SVGAGI. Trimming removed 5 bases from V and 6 bases from J, with 10 bases in between. As to this clone: Its antigen is still unknown.

This TCR was sampled from a boy between 2 and 10 years old in good health and CMV-seronegative. The chain uses TRBV6-5 and TRBJ2-2; no clear D gene. Sequencing was performed on PBMCs. Written as DNA, the CDR3 is TGTGCCAGCAGTCTACTTGGTCCCGGGGAGCTGTTTTTT. This sequence encodes CASSLLGPGELFF.